Sequencing of this T cell receptor (beta chain) was carried out in a study of early stage breast cancer tumors. Background on the study: Of around 16 invasive breast tumors, about a dozen were hormone receptor-positive, HER2-negative.

To note about this clone: Antigen unknown.

The study's findings and limits: Tumors had approximately 2.5-fold higher T cell density than normal breast.

Blood replicates held 0.5 ug DNA, tumor or normal breast about 1.5 ug, two each. Here immunoSEQ multiplex PCR was the method, and the copy in TCRdb shows in-frame clones only, minus some. This table has 5,000 or so clones, around 60% appearing once. V shed 2 bases and J shed 6 bases, with 11 bases lying between them. The germline V gene encodes CDR1 GTSNPN and CDR2 SVGIG (reference sequence). This CDR3 contains 12 residues. Sequenced input: breast tumor tissue. This sequence was found in a person aged 45-60 years with breast cancer. V gene TRBV30 combines with J gene TRBJ2-7; D not certain. CDR3 amino acids: CAWSIGTVEQYF. The CDR3 DNA is TGTGCCTGGAGTATCGGAACGGTCGAGCAGTACTTC.